The T cell receptor beta chain described here comes from a study of blood T cell repertoires in COVID-19. For the study at large: T cells, B-cell-depleted T cells, or PBMCs supplied cDNA or gDNA.

This clone was counted only a few times. Produced via immunoSEQ multiplex PCR; TCRdb's table is partial and in-frame only. This table holds about 400,000 clones, 70% to 90% found once. The specimen sequenced was PBMCs or T cells enriched from blood (not recorded which). The clonotype was recovered from a woman between 18 and 29 years old with acute COVID-19.

CDR3 protein: CASSQDLWGRDYEQYF. In nucleotides, the CDR3 is TGTGCCAGCAGCCAAGATCTATGGGGGAGGGACTACGAGCAGTACTTC. V gene TRBV3-1 (or the pseudogene TRBV3-2) combines with J gene TRBJ2-7, with 7 bases identical to TRBD2. Germline V lookup: CDR1 LGHDT, CDR2 YNNKEL (reference sequence). The ends lost 0 bases at V and 3 bases at J; junction bases unmatched: 8. CDR3 size: 16 residues.